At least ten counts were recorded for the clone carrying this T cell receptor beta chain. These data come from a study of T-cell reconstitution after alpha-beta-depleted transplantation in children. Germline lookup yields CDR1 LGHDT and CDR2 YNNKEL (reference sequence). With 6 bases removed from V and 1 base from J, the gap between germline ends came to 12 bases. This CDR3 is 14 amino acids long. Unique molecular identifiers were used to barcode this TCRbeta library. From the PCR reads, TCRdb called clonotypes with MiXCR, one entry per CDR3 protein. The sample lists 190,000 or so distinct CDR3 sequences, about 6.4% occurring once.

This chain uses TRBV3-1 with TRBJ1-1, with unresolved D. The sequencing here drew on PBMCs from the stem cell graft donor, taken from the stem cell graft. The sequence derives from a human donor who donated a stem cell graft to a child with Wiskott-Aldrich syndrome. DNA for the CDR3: TGTGCCAGCAGGCCCCGAGGCGGGAACACTGAAGCTTTCTTT. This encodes CASRPRGGNTEAFF.